This TCR beta chain was recovered during a study of T cell responses to AZD1222 COVID-19 vaccine. Study observations and caveats: The donor group comprised mostly white British people and more females; the analysis possibly underestimated clonal diversity. The study reported that nearly half of spike-specific TCRs target unmutated variant regions. Only a handful of AZD1222 recipients were seropositive at baseline. Two AZD1222 administrations were followed by greater Spike-specific TCR breadth and depth.

Assay: immunoSEQ multiplex PCR; the TCRdb copy retains only in-frame clones and omits some. Altogether about 130,000 clones are present, approximately 85% being singletons, with the ten largest covering roughly 1.6%. Notes on this clone: Its antigen remains unknown.

The CDR3 length is 15 residues. In germline, CDR1 is SGHTA, CDR2 FQGTGA. V lost 5 bases, J lost 2 bases, and 5 bases stayed unmatched. The source was peripheral blood, collected on day 0 of AZD1222 vaccination. This TCR was sampled from an adult in good health. The genes are TRBV7-3 and TRBJ1-3, with TRBD1 matching 8 bases. DNA of the CDR3: TGTGCCAGCAGCCCAAGACAGGGGACTGGAAACACCATATATTTT. Translation gives CASSPRQGTGNTIYF. The entire variable domain, with the rest obtained from reference TRBV7-3 and TRBJ1-3, is as follows: GAGVSQTPSNKVTEKGKYVELRCDPISGHTALYWYRQSLGQGPEFLIYFQGTGAADDSGLPNDRFFAVRPEGSVSTLKIQRTERGDSAVYLCASSPRQGTGNTIYFGEGSWLTVV.